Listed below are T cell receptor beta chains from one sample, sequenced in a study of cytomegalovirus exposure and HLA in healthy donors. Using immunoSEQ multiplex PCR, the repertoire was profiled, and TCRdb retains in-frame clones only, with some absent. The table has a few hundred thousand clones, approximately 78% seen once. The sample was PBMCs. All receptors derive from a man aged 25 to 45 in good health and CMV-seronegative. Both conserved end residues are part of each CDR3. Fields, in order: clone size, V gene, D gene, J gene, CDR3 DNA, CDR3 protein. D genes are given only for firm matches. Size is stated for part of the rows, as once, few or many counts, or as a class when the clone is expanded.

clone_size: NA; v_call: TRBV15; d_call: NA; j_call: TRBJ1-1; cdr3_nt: TGTGCCACCAGCAGAGGGGGAGGCACTGAAGCTTTCTTT; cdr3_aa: CATSRGGGTEAFF
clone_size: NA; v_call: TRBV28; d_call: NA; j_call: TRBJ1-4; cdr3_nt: TGTGCCAGCAGCTCTCCGAGGGGGTTAAATGAAAAACTGTTTTTT; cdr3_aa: CASSSPRGLNEKLFF
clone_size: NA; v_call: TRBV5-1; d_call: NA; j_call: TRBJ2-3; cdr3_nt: TGCGCCAGCAGCTTACTCCCCCTCGGAGATACGCAGTATTTT; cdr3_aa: CASSLLPLGDTQYF
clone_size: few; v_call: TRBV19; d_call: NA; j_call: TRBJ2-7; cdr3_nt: TGTGCCAGTAGTAGCAGTACCTACGAGCAGTACTTC; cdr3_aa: CASSSSTYEQYF
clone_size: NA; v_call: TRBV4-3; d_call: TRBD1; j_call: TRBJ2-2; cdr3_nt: TGCGCCAGCAGCCAGCCCTTTGGACAGGGAAACACCGGGGAGCTGTTTTTT; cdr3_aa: CASSQPFGQGNTGELFF
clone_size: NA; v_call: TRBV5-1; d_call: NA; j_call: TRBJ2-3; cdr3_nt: TGCGCCAGCAGCTTGGCGGGGGTAGATACGCAGTATTTT; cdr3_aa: CASSLAGVDTQYF
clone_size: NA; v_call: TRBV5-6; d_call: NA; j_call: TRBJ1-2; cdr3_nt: TGTGCCAGCAGCTCGGACTCTCAACTATCCGGCTACACCTTC; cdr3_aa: CASSSDSQLSGYTF
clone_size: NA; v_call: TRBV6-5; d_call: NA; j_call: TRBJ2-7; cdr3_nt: TGTGCCAGCAGTTACTCCGGGTACAGGGCCCACGAGCAGTACTTC; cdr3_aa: CASSYSGYRAHEQYF
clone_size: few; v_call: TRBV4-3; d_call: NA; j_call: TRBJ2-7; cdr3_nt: TGCGCCAGCAGCCAAGATTGGCGCCAGGGCTACGAGCAGTACTTC; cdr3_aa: CASSQDWRQGYEQYF
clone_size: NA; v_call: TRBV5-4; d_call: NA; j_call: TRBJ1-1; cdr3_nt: TGTGCCAGCAGCTTTTCCAGGGATGCTGAAGCTTTCTTT; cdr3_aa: CASSFSRDAEAFF
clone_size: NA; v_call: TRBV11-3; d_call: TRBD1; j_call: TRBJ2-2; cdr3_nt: TGTGCCAGCAGCTTGGACAGGGGGGAAACCGGGGAGCTGTTTTTT; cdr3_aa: CASSLDRGETGELFF
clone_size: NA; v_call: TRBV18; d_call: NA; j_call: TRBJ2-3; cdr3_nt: TGTGCCAGCTTTTCAGGCACAGATACGCAGTATTTT; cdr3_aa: CASFSGTDTQYF
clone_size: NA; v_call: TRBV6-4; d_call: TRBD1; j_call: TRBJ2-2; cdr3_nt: TGTGCCAGCAGCGAGACAGGGGGGTTGTTCCCCGGGGAGCTGTTTTTT; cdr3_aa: CASSETGGLFPGELFF
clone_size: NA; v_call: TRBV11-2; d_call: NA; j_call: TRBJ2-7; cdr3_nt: TGTGCCAGCAGCCCGGGGTGGCGCGAGCAGTACTTC; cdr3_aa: CASSPGWREQYF
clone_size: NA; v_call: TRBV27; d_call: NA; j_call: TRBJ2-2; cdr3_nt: TGTGCCAGCAGTTTAAGGCTATCTAGATCCGGGGAGCTGTTTTTT; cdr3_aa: CASSLRLSRSGELFF
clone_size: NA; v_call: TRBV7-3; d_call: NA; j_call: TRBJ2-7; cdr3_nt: TGTGCCAGCAGCTTAAAGCCAGGGTCCTACGAGCAGTACTTC; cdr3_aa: CASSLKPGSYEQYF
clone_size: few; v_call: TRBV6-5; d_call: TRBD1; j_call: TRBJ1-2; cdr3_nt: TGTGCCAGCAGTTACCCGGGACAGGCGGCATCCGGCTACACCTTC; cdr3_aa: CASSYPGQAASGYTF
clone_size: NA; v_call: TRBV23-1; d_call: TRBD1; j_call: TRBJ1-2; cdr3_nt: TGCGCCAGCAGTCAACCCGACCGGGACAGGGGTTGTCGATGTGGCTACACCTTC; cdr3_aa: CASSQPDRDRGCRCGYTF
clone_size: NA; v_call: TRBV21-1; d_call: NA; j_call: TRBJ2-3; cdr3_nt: TGTGCCAGCACCCTACCTACTCCTTCTTGGGACAGGGGCTTT; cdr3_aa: CASTLPTPSWDRGF
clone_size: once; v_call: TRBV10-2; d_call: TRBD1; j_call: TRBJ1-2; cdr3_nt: TGCGCCAGCAGTGAACTCCACTTGACAGGGTTGGATGGCTACACCTTC; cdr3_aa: CASSELHLTGLDGYTF
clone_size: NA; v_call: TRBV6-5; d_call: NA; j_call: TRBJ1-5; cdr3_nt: TGTGCCAGCAGTGTTGCGGAGGAGGTCCCCCAGCATTTT; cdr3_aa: CASSVAEEVPQHF
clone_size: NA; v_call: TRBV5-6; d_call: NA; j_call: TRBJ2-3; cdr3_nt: TGTGCCAGCAGCTTGAGGGTTGGGGGCGCAGATACGCAGTATTTT; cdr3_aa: CASSLRVGGADTQYF
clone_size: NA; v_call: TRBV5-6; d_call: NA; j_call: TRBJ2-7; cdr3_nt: TGTGCCAGCAGCCTCCGGGTGAACGAGCAGTACTTC; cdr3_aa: CASSLRVNEQYF
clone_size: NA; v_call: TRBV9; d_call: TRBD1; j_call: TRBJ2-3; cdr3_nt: TGTGCCAGCAGCGTGGGCACCGGGACAGGGAAGGATACGCAGTATTTT; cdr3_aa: CASSVGTGTGKDTQYF
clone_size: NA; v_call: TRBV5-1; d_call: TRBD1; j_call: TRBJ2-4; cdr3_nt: TGCGCCAGCAGCTCCACCGCCGGGACAGCTAATCAACTAGCCAAAAACATTCAGTACTTC; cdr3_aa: CASSSTAGTANQLAKNIQYF
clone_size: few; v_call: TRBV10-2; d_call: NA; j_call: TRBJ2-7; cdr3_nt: TGCGCCAGCAGTGCAAGGACATTATACGAGCAGTACTTC; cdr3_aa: CASSARTLYEQYF
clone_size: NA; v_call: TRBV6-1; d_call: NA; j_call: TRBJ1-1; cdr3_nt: TGTGCCAGCAGTGATGCAGGGGTTCGGTCGAACACTGAAGCTTTCTTT; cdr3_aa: CASSDAGVRSNTEAFF
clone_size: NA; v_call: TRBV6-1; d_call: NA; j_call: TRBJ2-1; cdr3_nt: TGTGCCAGCAGTGGGCGGACTGGGGGGACCTACAATGAGCAGTTCTTC; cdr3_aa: CASSGRTGGTYNEQFF